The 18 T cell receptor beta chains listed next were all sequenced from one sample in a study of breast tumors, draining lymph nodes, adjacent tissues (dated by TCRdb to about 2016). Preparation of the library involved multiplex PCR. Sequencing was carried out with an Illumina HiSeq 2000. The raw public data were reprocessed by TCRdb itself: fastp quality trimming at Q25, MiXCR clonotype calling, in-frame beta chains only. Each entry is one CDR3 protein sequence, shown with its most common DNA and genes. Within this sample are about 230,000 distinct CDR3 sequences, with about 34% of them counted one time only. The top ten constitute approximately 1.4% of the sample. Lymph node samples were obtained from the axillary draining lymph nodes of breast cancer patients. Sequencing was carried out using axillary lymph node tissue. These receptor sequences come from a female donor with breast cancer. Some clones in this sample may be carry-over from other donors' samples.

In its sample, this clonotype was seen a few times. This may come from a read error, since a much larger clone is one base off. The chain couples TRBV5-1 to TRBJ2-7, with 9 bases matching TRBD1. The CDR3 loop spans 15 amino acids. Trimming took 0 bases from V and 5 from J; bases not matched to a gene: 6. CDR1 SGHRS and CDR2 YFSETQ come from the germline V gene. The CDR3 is CASSLAGTGCHEQYF. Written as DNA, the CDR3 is TGCGCCAGCAGCTTGGCGGGGACAGGGTGCCACGAGCAGTACTTC.

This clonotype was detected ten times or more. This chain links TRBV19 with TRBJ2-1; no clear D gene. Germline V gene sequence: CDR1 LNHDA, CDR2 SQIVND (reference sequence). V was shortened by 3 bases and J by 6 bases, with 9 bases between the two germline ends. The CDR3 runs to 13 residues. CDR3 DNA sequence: TGTGCCAGTAGTATTAGTGCCCCCAATGAGCAGTTCTTC. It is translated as CASSISAPNEQFF.

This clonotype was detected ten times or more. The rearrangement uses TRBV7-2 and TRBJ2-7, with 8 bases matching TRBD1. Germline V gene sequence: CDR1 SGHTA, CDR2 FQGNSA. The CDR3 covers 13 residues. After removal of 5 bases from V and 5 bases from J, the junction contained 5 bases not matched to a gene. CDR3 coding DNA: TGTGCCAGCAGCGTGGACAGGGAGGACGAGCAGTACTTC. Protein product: CASSVDREDEQYF.

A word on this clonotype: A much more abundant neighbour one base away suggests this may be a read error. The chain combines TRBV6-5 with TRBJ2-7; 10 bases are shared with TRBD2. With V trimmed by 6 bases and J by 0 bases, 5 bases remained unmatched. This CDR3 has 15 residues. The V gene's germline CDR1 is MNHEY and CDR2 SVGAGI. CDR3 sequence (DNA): TGTGCCAGCAGGGCCGGGACTAGCGTCTCCTACGAGCAGTACTTC. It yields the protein CASRAGTSVSYEQYF.

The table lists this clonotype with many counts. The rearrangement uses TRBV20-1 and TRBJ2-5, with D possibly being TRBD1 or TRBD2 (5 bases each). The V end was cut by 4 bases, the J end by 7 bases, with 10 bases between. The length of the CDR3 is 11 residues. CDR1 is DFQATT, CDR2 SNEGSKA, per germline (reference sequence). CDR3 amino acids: CSATGRGTQYF. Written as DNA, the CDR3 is TGCAGTGCTACGGGACGAGGGACCCAGTACTTC.

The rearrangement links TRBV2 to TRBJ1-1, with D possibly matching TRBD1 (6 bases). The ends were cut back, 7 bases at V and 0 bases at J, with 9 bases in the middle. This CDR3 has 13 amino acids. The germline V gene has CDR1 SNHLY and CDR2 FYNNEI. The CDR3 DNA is TGTGCCAGCACGGGGGCCATGAACACTGAAGCTTTCTTT. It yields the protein CASTGAMNTEAFF. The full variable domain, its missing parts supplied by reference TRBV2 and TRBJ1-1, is EPEVTQTPSHQVTQMGQEVILRCVPISNHLYFYWYRQILGQKVEFLVSFYNNEISEKSEIFDDQFSVERPDGSNFTLKIRSTKLEDSAMYFCASTGAMNTEAFFGQGTRLTVV.

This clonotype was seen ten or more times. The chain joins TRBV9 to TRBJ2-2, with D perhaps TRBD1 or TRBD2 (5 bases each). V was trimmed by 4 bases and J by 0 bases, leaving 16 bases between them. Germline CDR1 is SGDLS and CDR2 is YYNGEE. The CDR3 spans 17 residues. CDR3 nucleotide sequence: TGTGCCAGCAGCTCACCCCGGGGCAGGGCGAACACCGGGGAGCTGTTTTTT. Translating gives CASSSPRGRANTGELFF.

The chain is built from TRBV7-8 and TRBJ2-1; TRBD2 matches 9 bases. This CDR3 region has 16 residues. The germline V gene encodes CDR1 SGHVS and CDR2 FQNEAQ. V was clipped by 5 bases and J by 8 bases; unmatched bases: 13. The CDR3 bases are TGTGCCAGCAGCGCCCTAAGCGGGGGGCCCTTCGATGAGCAGTTCTTC. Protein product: CASSALSGGPFDEQFF. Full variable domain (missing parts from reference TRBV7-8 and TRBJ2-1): GAGVSQSPRYKVAKRGQDVALRCDPISGHVSLFWYQQALGQGPEFLTYFQNEAQLDKSGLPSDRFFAERPEGSVSTLKIQRTQQEDSAVYLCASSALSGGPFDEQFFGPGTRLTVL.

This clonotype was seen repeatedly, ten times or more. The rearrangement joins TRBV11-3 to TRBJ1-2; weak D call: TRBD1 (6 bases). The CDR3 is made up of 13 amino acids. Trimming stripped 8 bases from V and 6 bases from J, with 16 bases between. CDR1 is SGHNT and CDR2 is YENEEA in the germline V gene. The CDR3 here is CASQGLSSDGYTF. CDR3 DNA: TGTGCCAGCCAGGGGCTTTCCTCGGATGGCTACACCTTC.

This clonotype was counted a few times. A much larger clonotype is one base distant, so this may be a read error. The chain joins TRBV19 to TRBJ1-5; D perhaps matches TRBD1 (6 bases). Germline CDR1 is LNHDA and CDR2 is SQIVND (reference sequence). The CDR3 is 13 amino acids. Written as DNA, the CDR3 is TGTGCCAGTAGTGGATCAGGGGATCAGCCCCAACATTTT. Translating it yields CASSGSGDQPQHF.

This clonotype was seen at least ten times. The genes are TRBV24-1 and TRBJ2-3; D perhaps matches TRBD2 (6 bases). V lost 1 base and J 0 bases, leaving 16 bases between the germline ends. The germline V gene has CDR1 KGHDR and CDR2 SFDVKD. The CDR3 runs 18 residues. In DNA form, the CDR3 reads TGTGCCACCAGTGATTTCCGGAGGGACTTCTCTAGCACAGATACGCAGTATTTT. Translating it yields CATSDFRRDFSSTDTQYF.

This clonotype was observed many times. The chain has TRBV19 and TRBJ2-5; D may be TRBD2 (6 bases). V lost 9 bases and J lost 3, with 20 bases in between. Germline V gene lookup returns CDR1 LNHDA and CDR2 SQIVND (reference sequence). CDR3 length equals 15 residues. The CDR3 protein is CARVPDLAEKETQYF. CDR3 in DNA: TGTGCCAGGGTCCCAGATTTAGCGGAGAAAGAGACCCAGTACTTC. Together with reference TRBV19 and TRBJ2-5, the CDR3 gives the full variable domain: DGGITQSPKYLFRKEGQNVTLSCEQNLNHDAMYWYRQDPGQGLRLIYYSQIVNDFQKGDIAEGYSVSREKKESFPLTVTSAQKNPTAFYLCARVPDLAEKETQYFGPGTRLLVL.

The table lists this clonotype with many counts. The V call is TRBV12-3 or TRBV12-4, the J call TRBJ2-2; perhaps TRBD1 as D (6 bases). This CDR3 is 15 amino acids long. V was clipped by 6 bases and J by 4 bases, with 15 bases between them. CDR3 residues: CASSRRQVSTGELFF. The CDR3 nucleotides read TGTGCCAGCAGCCGACGACAGGTGTCCACCGGGGAGCTGTTTTTT.

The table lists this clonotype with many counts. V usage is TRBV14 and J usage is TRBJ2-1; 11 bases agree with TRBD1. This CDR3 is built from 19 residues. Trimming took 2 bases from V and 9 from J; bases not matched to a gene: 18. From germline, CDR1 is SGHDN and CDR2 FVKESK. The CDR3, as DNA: TGTGCCAGCAGCCAAAGGACAGGGGGCGCGGGTTTGTACGAGACTGAGCAGTTCTTC. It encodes CASSQRTGGAGLYETEQFF.

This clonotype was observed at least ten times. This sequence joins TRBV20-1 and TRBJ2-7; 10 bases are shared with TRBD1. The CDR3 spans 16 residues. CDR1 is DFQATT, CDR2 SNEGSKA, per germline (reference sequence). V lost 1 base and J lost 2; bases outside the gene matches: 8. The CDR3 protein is CSARAYRDRGTYEQYF. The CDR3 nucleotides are TGCAGTGCTAGAGCTTACCGGGACAGGGGAACCTACGAGCAGTACTTC.

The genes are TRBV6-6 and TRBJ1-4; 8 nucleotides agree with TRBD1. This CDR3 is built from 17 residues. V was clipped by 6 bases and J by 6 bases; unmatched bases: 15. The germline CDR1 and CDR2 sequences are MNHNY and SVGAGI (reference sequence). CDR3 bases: TGTGCCAGCAGCTACAAGGACAGGGTGATTGTGGATGAAAAACTGTTTTTT. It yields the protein CASSYKDRVIVDEKLFF.

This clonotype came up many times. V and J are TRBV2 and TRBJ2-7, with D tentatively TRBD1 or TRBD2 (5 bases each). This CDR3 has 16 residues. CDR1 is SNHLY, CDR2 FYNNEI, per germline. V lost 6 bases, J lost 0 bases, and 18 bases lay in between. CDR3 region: CASSGTLRESSYEQYF. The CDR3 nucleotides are TGTGCCAGCAGCGGGACCCTCAGGGAATCCTCCTACGAGCAGTACTTC.

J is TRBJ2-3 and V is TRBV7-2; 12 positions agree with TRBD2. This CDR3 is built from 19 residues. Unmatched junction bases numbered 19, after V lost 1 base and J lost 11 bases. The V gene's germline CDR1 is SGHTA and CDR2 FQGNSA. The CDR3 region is CASSLGSSGRDSPYNEQYF. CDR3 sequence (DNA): TGTGCCAGCAGCTTAGGTTCTAGCGGGAGGGATTCGCCCTACAATGAGCAGTATTTT.